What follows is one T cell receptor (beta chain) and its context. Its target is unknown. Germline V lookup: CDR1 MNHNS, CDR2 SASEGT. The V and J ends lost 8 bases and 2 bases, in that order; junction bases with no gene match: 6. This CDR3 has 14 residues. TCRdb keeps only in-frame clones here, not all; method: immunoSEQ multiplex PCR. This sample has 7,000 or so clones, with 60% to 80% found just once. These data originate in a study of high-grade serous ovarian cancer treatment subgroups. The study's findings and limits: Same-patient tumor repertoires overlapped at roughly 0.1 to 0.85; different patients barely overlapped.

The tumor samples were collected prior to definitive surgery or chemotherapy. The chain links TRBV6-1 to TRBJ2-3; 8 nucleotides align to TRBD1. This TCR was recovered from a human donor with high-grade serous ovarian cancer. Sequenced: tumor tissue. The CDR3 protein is CASARTGNTDTQYF. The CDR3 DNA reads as TGTGCCAGCGCGAGGACAGGGAACACAGATACGCAGTATTTT.